These T cell receptor beta chains were read from a single sample in a study of blood T cell repertoires in COVID-19. The data were produced by immunoSEQ multiplex PCR, yet TCRdb's version contains in-frame clones alone and is incomplete. Of some 83,000 clones listed, over 70% are singletons. What was sequenced was peripheral blood. These receptor sequences come from a man in his fifties with acute or convalescent COVID-19. Both conserved end residues are trimmed from each CDR3. Each record gives: J gene, clone size, V gene, CDR3 protein. Expanded clones are given a class, and other clones once, few, many or no size at all.

>TRBJ2-1|.|TRBV15
ATSRDRPAEDEQF
>TRBJ1-4|.|TRBV28
ASSFDSTSNEKLF
>TRBJ2-3|.|TRBV2
ASSALGTATDTQY
>TRBJ2-1|.|TRBV3-1/TRBV3-2
ASSQEGTELYNEQF
>TRBJ2-5|.|TRBV5-1
ASSFVTGAKETQY
>TRBJ2-1|.|TRBV28
ASSQMTGTGSEEQF
>TRBJ2-7|.|TRBV18
ASSPRVAGAFYEQY
>TRBJ1-1|.|TRBV3-1/TRBV3-2
ASSQPHVGGTEAF
>TRBJ2-1|.|TRBV19
ASRPGQGYNEQF
>TRBJ2-5|.|TRBV11-2
ASSLVQGVRETQY
>TRBJ1-4|.|TRBV7-9
ASSPSLSRGDEKLF
>TRBJ1-6|.|TRBV25-1
ASSPGQGYSPLH
>TRBJ1-5|once|TRBV27
ASSLFRNSNQPQH
>TRBJ2-2|.|TRBV25-1
ASSTPGGNTGELF
>TRBJ1-2|.|TRBV7-9
ASSSGGNYGYT
>TRBJ2-7|.|TRBV30
ACRGGGAYEQY
>TRBJ2-1|.|TRBV10-3
ATCCASGTGGEQF
>TRBJ1-2|once|TRBV27
ASSSLSAGARYGYT
>TRBJ1-2|few|TRBV5-1
ASSLMSRDRYGYT
>TRBJ1-2|.|TRBV6-2/TRBV6-3
ASSLSQTWNYGYT
>TRBJ1-6|.|TRBV5-6
ASTPTGNNSPLH
>TRBJ1-4|.|TRBV4-3
ASSLPRTQGNEKLF
>TRBJ1-1|.|TRBV27
ASSSDRGNTEAF
>TRBJ2-3|.|TRBV19
ASSIGHLDTQY
>TRBJ2-5|.|TRBV7-6
ASSFTSGGQETQY
>TRBJ1-1|.|TRBV30
AWSVGRGYNTEAF
>TRBJ1-4|.|TRBV12-3/TRBV12-4
ASSLNMNEKLF
>TRBJ1-1|once|TRBV5-1
ASTLEGAGTEAF
>TRBJ2-7|once|TRBV5-4
ASSFFGGGEQY
>TRBJ2-3|.|TRBV3-1/TRBV3-2
ASSRTGQHSGDTQY
>TRBJ1-3|.|TRBV9
ASSPWDSTIY
>TRBJ1-1|.|TRBV29-1
SGSTGPNTEAF
>TRBJ2-7|.|TRBV7-2
ASSPQGLVEQY
>TRBJ2-2|few|TRBV19
ASSIRQALTGELF
>TRBJ2-3|.|TRBV9
ASSVGTSDLTDTQY
>TRBJ2-5|.|TRBV7-2
ASSQDRGQETQY
>TRBJ2-7|.|TRBV7-2
ASSPRTGGGEQY
>TRBJ1-5|.|TRBV3-1/TRBV3-2
ASSRGQGSQWPQH
>TRBJ1-5|.|TRBV20-1
SASWGRDQPQH
>TRBJ2-7|once|TRBV6-5
ASSYRGGGAYEQY
>TRBJ2-6|.|TRBV4-3
ASSLNIGATGANVLT
>TRBJ1-5|.|TRBV19
ASKAGISNQPQH
>TRBJ1-2|.|TRBV24-1
ATSPGGGTGSDSGGYT
>TRBJ2-7|.|TRBV29-1
SVVPGLLIYEQY
>TRBJ2-1|.|TRBV2
ASSEAGRSYNEQF
>TRBJ2-7|.|TRBV6-6
ASSYFTGFGYEQY
>TRBJ2-2|.|TRBV4-2
ASSPIAGGRTGELF
>TRBJ2-2|.|TRBV9
ASSPSRSNTGELF
>TRBJ2-5|once|TRBV7-3
ASSLSGRETQY
>TRBJ2-1|.|TRBV7-7
ASSLGAYNEQF
>TRBJ1-1|.|TRBV4-1
ASSSQYRNTEAF
>TRBJ1-5|.|TRBV29-1
SVIQGFGQPQH
>TRBJ1-1|.|TRBV6-2/TRBV6-3
ASSPRTGQFTEAF
>TRBJ2-2|.|TRBV5-1
ASSRGYRQGHTGELF
>TRBJ2-1|.|TRBV11-2
ASSLDSSGGDEQF